This T cell receptor beta chain was identified during a study of shared clonotypes between healthy human individuals. Overall study findings and caveats: The study drew on few donors, limiting represented genetic and exposure-history diversity. The researchers took only blood, and tissue repertoires probably look different.

The CDR3 is 13 amino acids. Germline values: CDR1 MNHEY, CDR2 SVGAGI. The V end was cut by 5 bases, the J end by 1 base, with 6 bases between. The unsorted PBMC sample used ten immunoSEQ deep assay plates. Per the authors' pipeline: Because ImmunoSEQ provided only junction sequences with no quality scores, the filtering differed. Clones were read by immunoSEQ multiplex PCR, and TCRdb kept only the in-frame ones, dropping some. V and J calls and clone size are as listed in that table; D and trimming were resolved from the DNA. The table lists 520,000 or so clones, 79% of them singletons. As concerns this clone: Its antigen is as yet unknown.

The rearrangement joins TRBV6-5 to TRBJ1-5; D remains unclear. This TCR came from a woman aged 40 to 49 in good health. Some clones in this sample may be carry-over from other donors' samples. The sample was PBMCs. The CDR3 is CASSPQSNQPQHF. CDR3 sequence (DNA): TGTGCCAGCAGTCCACAGAGCAATCAGCCCCAGCATTTT.